A selection of T cell receptor beta chains follows, all from one sample in a study of identifying expanded T cells in peripheral blood. Here immunoSEQ multiplex PCR was the method, and the copy in TCRdb shows in-frame clones only, minus some. The sample shows approximately 110,000 clones, about nine tenths of them seen only once. Sequencing was done on a sample of blood. The receptors were sampled from a person between 18 and 70 years old in good health. Both conserved end residues are part of each CDR3. The order of the fields is clone size, J gene, D gene, V gene, CDR3 protein, CDR3 DNA. D genes are given only for firm matches. Size tells how often a clone was seen (once, few, many) or the class of an expanded clone, and some rows leave it out.

NA | TRBJ2-3 | NA | TRBV19 | CASSHPRARSTDTQYF | TGTGCCAGTAGTCACCCCAGAGCTCGCTCCACAGATACGCAGTATTTT
few | TRBJ1-5 | TRBD1 | TRBV30 | CAWRGQGSNQPQHF | TGTGCCTGGAGAGGACAGGGCAGCAATCAGCCCCAGCATTTT
NA | TRBJ1-3 | NA | TRBV5-8 | CASSFGDSGNTIYF | TGTGCCAGCAGCTTTGGGGACTCTGGAAACACCATATATTTT
NA | TRBJ2-7 | TRBD1 | TRBV11-2 | CASSSGTGGTEQYF | TGTGCCAGCAGCTCCGGGACAGGGGGAACCGAGCAGTACTTC
NA | TRBJ1-4 | NA | TRBV7-9 | CASSLGRQVREKLFF | TGTGCCAGCAGCTTAGGTCGACAGGTTCGTGAAAAACTGTTTTTT
NA | TRBJ2-7 | TRBD2 | TRBV7-3 | CASSYRGGNYEQYF | TGTGCCAGCAGCTACCGGGGGGGCAACTACGAGCAGTACTTC
NA | TRBJ2-3 | TRBD1 | TRBV29-1 | CSVGQGGTDTQYF | TGCAGCGTTGGACAGGGGGGCACAGATACGCAGTATTTT
NA | TRBJ1-6 | NA | TRBV7-6 | CASSLTGGDSYNSPLHF | TGTGCCAGCAGTTTGACCGGGGGCGACTCCTATAATTCACCCCTCCACTTT
NA | TRBJ2-7 | NA | TRBV5-1 | CASSSDFRGTYEQYF | TGCGCCAGCAGCTCGGACTTCCGAGGAACCTACGAGCAGTACTTC
NA | TRBJ2-5 | TRBD2 | TRBV7-2 | CASSSPGGPETQYF | TGTGCCAGCAGCTCCCCGGGGGGGCCAGAGACCCAGTACTTC